This T cell receptor (beta chain) is from a study of blood T cells in healthy people across ages. Study details: In model experiments, template switching was able to capture about one barcoded beta molecule for every two T cells that were present.

Donation came from healthy Caucasian individuals in Russia who were aged about 6 to 90. The use of a sample-barcoded 5' primer and a J-beta primer mix characterized a second PCR of roughly 6 to 11 cycles. Template switching added a 12-random-nucleotide identifier to every cDNA molecule. TCRdb ran MiXCR on the 5' RACE reads and lists one entry per CDR3 protein. The sample consists of roughly 730,000 distinct CDR3 sequences, just over 55% of them appearing once. Per germline, CDR1 DFQATT and CDR2 SNEGSKA (reference sequence). CDR3 length equals 14 residues. After removal of 6 bases from V and 0 bases from J, the junction contained 8 bases not matched to a gene.

This sequence was found in a man aged 35 to 55 in good health. The chain is built from TRBV20-1 and TRBJ2-7; 7 nucleotides match TRBD1. Input material: blood. The CDR3 region has the DNA TGCAGTGCGCCGTACAGGGGTAGCTCCTACGAGCAGTACTTC. Translated, it gives CSAPYRGSSYEQYF.